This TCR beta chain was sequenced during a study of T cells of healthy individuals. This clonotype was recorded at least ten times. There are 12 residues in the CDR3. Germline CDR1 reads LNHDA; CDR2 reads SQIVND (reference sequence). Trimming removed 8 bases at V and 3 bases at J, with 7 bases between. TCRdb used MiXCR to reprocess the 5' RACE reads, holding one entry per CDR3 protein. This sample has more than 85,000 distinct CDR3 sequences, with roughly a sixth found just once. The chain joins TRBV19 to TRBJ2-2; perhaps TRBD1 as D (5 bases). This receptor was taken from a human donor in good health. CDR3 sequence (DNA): TGTGCCAGTGGGGCCGACACCGGGGAGCTGTTTTTT. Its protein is CASGADTGELFF.